The 9 T cell receptor beta chains in this list originate from one sample, sequenced in a study of blood T cell repertoires in COVID-19. Method: immunoSEQ multiplex PCR; TCRdb's copy keeps in-frame clones and lacks some. The sample contains over 300,000 clones, roughly 85% of which appear only once. Sequences were obtained from peripheral blood. These TCRs come from a human donor in a cohort sampled during active COVID-19.

The chain links TRBV15 to TRBJ2-2; 8 nucleotides line up with TRBD1. Germline lookup yields CDR1 LNHNV and CDR2 YYDKDF (reference sequence). V was pared by 3 bases and J by 4 bases, with 4 bases of the junction left unmatched. This CDR3 contains 15 residues. This CDR3 reads CATSRTGVSTGELFF. The CDR3 DNA follows: TGTGCCACCAGCAGGACAGGGGTGAGCACCGGGGAGCTGTTTTTT.

The genes are TRBV3-1 (or the pseudogene TRBV3-2) and TRBJ2-1, with 9 bases aligning to TRBD2. Germline CDR1 and CDR2: LGHDT and YNNKEL (reference sequence). The CDR3 consists of 14 residues. With 2 bases clipped from V and 10 bases from J, the junction kept 6 bases outside the gene matches. The CDR3 DNA follows: TGTGCCAGCAGCCAACCCCGGGCGGGAGGGGAGCAGTTCTTC. Translation: CASSQPRAGGEQFF.

V is TRBV6-2 or TRBV6-3 and J is TRBJ1-3, with TRBD1 identical over 8 bases. The CDR3 covers 16 residues. The trim removed 0 bases at V and 2 bases at J, leaving 3 bases unmatched. Looked up from germline, CDR1 is MNHEY and CDR2 is SVGEGT. CDR3 loop: CASSYSLTGAGNTIYF. The CDR3 bases are TGTGCCAGCAGTTACTCCCTGACAGGGGCTGGAAACACCATATATTTT.

The V and J genes are TRBV4-1 and TRBJ1-1; TRBD1 is a possible D gene (6 bases). This CDR3 is built from 14 residues. From germline, CDR1 is MGHRA and CDR2 YSYEKL. Trimming removed 6 bases at V and 3 bases at J, with 14 bases between. CDR3: CASRPGHRYTEAFF. CDR3 DNA sequence: TGCGCCAGCAGACCGGGACACCGCTACACTGAAGCTTTCTTT.

This sequence joins TRBV10-3 and TRBJ1-2, with D perhaps matching TRBD1 (5 bases). This CDR3 comprises 15 residues. Germline-derived CDR1 and CDR2 are ENHRY and SYGVKD. Deletions cut 10 bases from V and 4 bases from J, with 22 bases between. The DNA for the CDR3 is TGTGCCACCCATTCGGGGGGTAGACCTAGCTATGGCTACACCTTC. Its protein product is CATHSGGRPSYGYTF.

This CDR3 is CASSAQFSTDTQYF. DNA for the CDR3: TGTGCCAGCAGCGCACAGTTTAGCACAGATACGCAGTATTTT. This chain links TRBV9 with TRBJ2-3; D unresolved. V was pared by 3 bases and J by 0 bases, with 8 bases between. The germline CDR1 and CDR2 sequences are SGDLS and YYNGEE. There are 14 residues in the CDR3.

The V call is TRBV5-1, the J call TRBJ2-2, with 7 bases matching TRBD1. V lost 5 bases and J lost 7; bases outside the gene matches: 11. CDR1 and CDR2 (germline): SGHRS, YFSETQ. The CDR3 extends over 15 amino acids. The CDR3 region has the DNA TGCGCCAGCAGAGGGGACAGCGTGAGTAACGGGGAGCTGTTTTTT. Its protein product is CASRGDSVSNGELFF.

The chain employs TRBV15 and TRBJ2-5; TRBD2 might be the D (5 bases). Germline loops: CDR1 LNHNV, CDR2 YYDKDF (reference sequence). The V end was cut by 0 bases, the J end by 5 bases, with 10 bases between. The length of the CDR3 is 14 residues. CDR3 bases: TGTGCCACCAGCAGAGAGGGCAGGACTGAGACCCAGTACTTC. It codes for CATSREGRTETQYF.

The V call is TRBV28, the J call TRBJ1-1, with a weak D call TRBD1 (6 bases). The V end was cut by 7 bases, the J end by 11 bases, with 20 bases between. This CDR3 is 13 amino acids long. From germline, CDR1 is MDHEN and CDR2 SYDVKM. CDR3 sequence: CASTAGGLPGAFF. Written as DNA, the CDR3 is TGTGCCAGCACCGCCGGGGGGCTTCCCGGCGCTTTCTTT.